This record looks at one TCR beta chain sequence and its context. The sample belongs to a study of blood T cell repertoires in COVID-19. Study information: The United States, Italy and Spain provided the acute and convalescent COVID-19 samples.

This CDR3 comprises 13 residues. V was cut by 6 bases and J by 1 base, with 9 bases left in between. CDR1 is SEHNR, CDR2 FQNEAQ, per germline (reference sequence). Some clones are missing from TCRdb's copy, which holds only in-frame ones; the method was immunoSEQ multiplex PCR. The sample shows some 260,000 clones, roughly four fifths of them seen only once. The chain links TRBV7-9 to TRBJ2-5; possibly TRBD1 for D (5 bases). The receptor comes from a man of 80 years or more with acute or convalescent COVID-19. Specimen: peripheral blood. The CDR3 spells CASRRDSQETQYF. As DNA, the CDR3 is TGTGCCAGCAGACGTGACAGCCAAGAGACCCAGTACTTC.